The TCR beta chain described here comes from a study of a mutant IDH1 vaccine in newly diagnosed glioma. On the study more broadly: Vaccination began 4-6 weeks post radiotherapy alone, or with temozolomide cycles.

This clone was seen more than once but under ten times. No antigen is known for it. Time point noted: week 35, safety follow-up. A single vaccine dose contained 300 ug of mutant IDH1 20-mer peptide, and topical imiquimod was used with it. Patients in the study were vaccinated eight times, receiving shots in weeks 1, 3, 5, 7, 11, 15, 19 and 23. This CDR3 contains 14 residues. The V gene's germline CDR1 is SGHTA and CDR2 FQGNSA. Trimming stripped 2 bases from V and 5 bases from J, with 10 bases between. Measured with immunoSEQ multiplex PCR; TCRdb has only the in-frame clones, and not every one. This repertoire shows approximately 50,000 clones, roughly nine tenths found once; its top ten account for 1.5% to 2%. Study-wide points: Seemingly, pseudoprogression had no relation to changes in the top peripheral T cell clonotypes.

Sequenced material: PBMCs, taken from a glioma patient whose treatment included an IDH1 peptide vaccine. This TCR was sampled from a man aged 40-49 years with glioma. This chain joins TRBV7-2 and TRBJ2-4; maybe TRBD2 (6 bases). The CDR3 DNA follows: TGTGCCAGCAGCTTACGGTGGGGGGAAAACATTCAGTACTTC. Residues: CASSLRWGENIQYF.